The clone carrying this T cell receptor beta chain was seen more than once but under ten times. Antigen unknown. The J segment lost 7 bases and the V segment lost 2 bases, leaving 8 bases of the junction unmatched. CDR3 length: 16 residues. The germline V gene has CDR1 SGHTA and CDR2 FQGTGA. This sample was included in a study of OX40 agonist ivuxolimab in advanced cancers. The study, taken as a whole, reports: What antigens the expanded peripheral T cells recognized was never established. Low normalized clonal expansion also occurred in some nonresponding patients.

Assay used: immunoSEQ multiplex PCR; TCRdb lists only in-frame clones, some missing. This table holds 45,000 or so clones, less than 85% found once. J is TRBJ1-5 and V is TRBV7-3, with 10 positions matching TRBD1. The sample consisted of CD4+ or CD8+ T cells sorted from blood, taken in a trial of the OX40 agonist ivuxolimab. The receptor was derived from an adult with an advanced solid tumor such as melanoma, head and neck, liver or kidney cancer. This CDR3 reads CASSLSARTGGQPQHF. CDR3 bases: TGTGCCAGCAGCTTATCGGCCCGGACAGGGGGGCAGCCCCAGCATTTT.